The 7 T cell receptor beta chains below were found in one sample sequenced in a study of blood T cell repertoires in COVID-19. Data came from immunoSEQ multiplex PCR; TCRdb stores just in-frame clones and leaves some out. The table has about 200,000 clones, around 92% seen once. The sample consisted of PBMCs or T cells enriched from blood (not recorded which). The receptors derive from a woman in her 30s with acute COVID-19.

About this clone itself: Different DNA sequences within this sample yield the same CDR3. This sequence joins TRBV21-1 and TRBJ1-2; TRBD1, as called in the table, went unchecked against the DNA. TRBV21-1 is termed a pseudogene. The CDR3 consists of 15 residues. CDR3 in DNA: TGTGCCAGCAGCATTACACAGGGACCCTTCTATGGCTACACCTTT. Its protein is CASSITQGPFYGYTF.

The V gene is TRBV5-1, the J gene TRBJ2-3, with TRBD2 identical over 15 bases. V lost 0 bases to trimming and J lost 0 bases; unmatched junction nucleotides: 5. This CDR3 region has 19 residues. Germline assignment: CDR1 SGHRS and CDR2 YFSETQ. The CDR3 loop is CASSLVGTSGGTSTDTQYF. The CDR3 DNA reads TGCGCCAGCAGCTTGGTTGGGACTAGCGGGGGGACTAGCACAGATACGCAGTATTTT.

This clone was recorded only once. V is TRBV18 and J is TRBJ1-3; D uncertain. V lost 2 bases and J 1 base, leaving 15 bases between the germline ends. The CDR3 has 17 residues. CDR1 KGHSH and CDR2 LQKENI come from the germline V gene. The CDR3 nucleotides read TGTGCCAGCTCACCATTGGCCCGAGGAGCTTCTGGAAACACCATATATTTT. Translation gives CASSPLARGASGNTIYF.

The chain joins TRBV3-1 (or the pseudogene TRBV3-2) to TRBJ1-5; D not certain. Trimming removed 3 bases from V and 6 bases from J, with 9 bases in between. This CDR3 has 13 amino acids. Per the germline V gene, CDR1 is LGHDT and CDR2 is YNNKEL (reference sequence). The CDR3 nucleotides are TGTGCCAGCAGCCAGGTGCTAGGTCAGCCCCAGCATTTT. Amino acids: CASSQVLGQPQHF.

This clone was detected once. The chain recombines TRBV27 with TRBJ1-6; D unresolved. Trimming cost V 2 bases and J 3 bases, with 11 bases left between them. Germline V gives CDR1 MNHEY, CDR2 SMNVEV (reference sequence). The CDR3 is 16 amino acids. Here the CDR3 reads CASSLLGGVYNSPLHF. CDR3 DNA: TGTGCCAGCAGTTTACTCGGCGGCGTCTATAATTCACCCCTCCACTTT.

The J gene is TRBJ2-5, the V gene TRBV9, with D possibly being TRBD1 (7 bases). V lost 0 bases and J lost 5, with 14 bases in between. Germline V gives CDR1 SGDLS, CDR2 YYNGEE. The CDR3 totals 15 residues. The CDR3, as DNA: TGTGCCAGCAGCGTAGGTCAGGGGGGCTATGAGACCCAGTACTTC. Amino acid sequence: CASSVGQGGYETQYF. Supplemented by reference TRBV9 and TRBJ2-5, the full variable domain reads DSGVTQTPKHLITATGQRVTLRCSPRSGDLSVYWYQQSLDQGLQFLIQYYNGEERAKGNILERFSAQQFPDLHSELNLSSLELGDSALYFCASSVGQGGYETQYFGPGTRLLVL.

The rearrangement joins TRBV5-1 to TRBJ1-6, with D possibly being TRBD1 (5 bases). The CDR3 has 12 residues. Germline values: CDR1 SGHRS, CDR2 YFSETQ. V lost 2 bases and J 10 bases, leaving 7 bases between the germline ends. The CDR3 protein is CASSFRQSPLHF. The DNA for the CDR3 is TGCGCCAGCAGCTTTAGACAGTCACCCCTCCACTTT. The entire variable domain, with the rest obtained from reference TRBV5-1 and TRBJ1-6, is as follows: KAGVTQTPRYLIKTRGQQVTLSCSPISGHRSVSWYQQTPGQGLQFLFEYFSETQRNKGNFPGRFSGRQFSNSRSEMNVSTLELGDSALYLCASSFRQSPLHFGNGTRLTVT.